This passage covers 17 T cell receptor beta chains from one sample sequenced in a study of chemoradiotherapy in HPV16-positive cancers. The data were produced by immunoSEQ multiplex PCR, yet TCRdb's version contains in-frame clones alone and is incomplete. Of 15,000 to 20,000 clones detected, around 92% appear once; the ten largest clones hold roughly 2.3%. Sequenced material: blood, taken from a patient who underwent chemoradiotherapy. These receptors were collected from a human donor with HPV-associated anogenital cancer.

The chain recombines TRBV30 with TRBJ2-7; 8 bases fit TRBD1. Losses at the gene ends were 1 base for V and 4 bases for J; bases not matched to a gene: 3. The CDR3 runs 13 residues. Germline CDR1 is GTSNPN and CDR2 is SVGIG (reference sequence). In DNA form, the CDR3 reads TGTGCCTGGAGTGGGACAGGGAGATACGAGCAGTACTTC. As protein: CAWSGTGRYEQYF.

This clone appeared once. V is TRBV5-4 and J is TRBJ2-7, with 13 bases fitting TRBD2. The CDR3 length is 16 residues. Germline V lookup: CDR1 SGHNT, CDR2 YYREEE (reference sequence). After removal of 0 bases from V and 5 bases from J, the junction contained 5 bases not matched to a gene. In DNA form, the CDR3 reads TGTGCCAGCAGCTTGGGAAGAGGACTAGCGGGGGACGAGCAGTACTTC. Translating gives CASSLGRGLAGDEQYF.

V and J are TRBV29-1 and TRBJ2-6; no firm D call. There are 15 residues in the CDR3. Germline CDR1 reads SQVTM; CDR2 reads ANQGSEA. V gave up 1 base and J gave up 2 bases, with 9 bases separating them. CDR3 sequence: CSVEVKGTGANVLTF. The CDR3 DNA is TGCAGCGTTGAAGTAAAGGGAACTGGGGCCAACGTCCTGACTTTC.

The V gene is TRBV6-1, the J gene TRBJ1-1; D uncertain. With 0 bases removed from V and 4 bases from J, the gap between germline ends came to 12 bases. CDR1 MNHNS and CDR2 SASEGT come from the germline V gene. The length of the CDR3 is 15 residues. CDR3 residues: CASSEAYRLSTEAFF. CDR3 bases: TGTGCCAGCAGTGAAGCGTACAGATTGTCCACTGAAGCTTTCTTT.

This sequence joins TRBV20-1 and TRBJ2-7, with D uncertain. Germline CDR1 and CDR2: DFQATT and SNEGSKA (reference sequence). The CDR3 runs 11 residues. The V gene lost 6 bases and the J gene lost 4 bases, with 10 bases spanning the gap. The CDR3 sequence is CSARLNYEQYF. The DNA of the CDR3 is TGCAGTGCCAGGTTGAATTACGAGCAGTACTTC.

The chain links TRBV7-6 to TRBJ2-7, with TRBD2 matching over 7 bases. V lost 5 bases and J lost 2; bases outside the gene matches: 12. CDR1 and CDR2 from the germline V gene are SGHVS and FNYEAQ. This CDR3 region has 16 residues. CDR3 coding DNA: TGTGCCAGCAGCCCATTAGCGGGTGGTGACACCTACGAGCAGTACTTC. It is translated as CASSPLAGGDTYEQYF.

This clone appeared a single time. V gene TRBV9 combines with J gene TRBJ1-1; D unresolved. V gave up 0 bases and J gave up 2 bases, with 8 bases separating them. Germline CDR1 SGDLS, CDR2 YYNGEE. The CDR3 loop spans 14 amino acids. The CDR3 loop reads CASSVERYNTEAFF. CDR3 DNA: TGTGCCAGCAGCGTAGAACGATACAACACTGAAGCTTTCTTT.

J is TRBJ2-1 and V is TRBV10-3, with 11 bases identical to TRBD1. With V trimmed by 7 bases and J by 10 bases, 6 bases remained unmatched. Germline CDR1 ENHRY, CDR2 SYGVKD. The CDR3 sequence is 13 residues long. The CDR3 loop is CAITSGTGGEQFF. The CDR3 DNA reads TGTGCCATCACCAGCGGGACAGGGGGAGAGCAGTTCTTC.

This clone was counted once. The chain employs TRBV7-9 and TRBJ2-3, with D unresolved. CDR1 is SEHNR and CDR2 is FQNEAQ in the germline V gene (reference sequence). The CDR3 is made up of 14 amino acids. The V and J ends lost 2 bases and 4 bases respectively, with 10 bases between them. CDR3 in amino acids: CASSLLGTADTQYF. CDR3 coding DNA: TGTGCCAGCAGCTTATTAGGCACAGCAGATACGCAGTATTTT.

The chain joins TRBV30 to TRBJ2-1; a weak D match, TRBD1 (7 bases). Germline CDR1 and CDR2: GTSNPN and SVGIG (reference sequence). V was cut by 2 bases and J by 2 bases, with 13 bases left in between. The CDR3 covers 15 residues. DNA for the CDR3: TGTGCCTGGAGTCCGCGGGACAGAACCTACAATGAGCAGTTCTTC. It encodes CAWSPRDRTYNEQFF. The full variable domain, completed using reference TRBV30 and TRBJ2-1, is SQTIHQWPATLVQPVGSPLSLECTVEGTSNPNLYWYRQAAGRGLQLLFYSVGIGQISSEVPQNLSASRPQDRQFILSSKKLLLSDSGFYLCAWSPRDRTYNEQFFGPGTRLTVL.

V usage is TRBV6-5 and J usage is TRBJ1-2, with 8 bases identical to TRBD1. Germline V gene sequence: CDR1 MNHEY, CDR2 SVGAGI. The CDR3 contains 14 residues. J was trimmed by 4 bases and V by 5 bases; bases with no gene match: 6. This chain's CDR3 is CASSQSGQVYGYTF. The CDR3, as DNA: TGTGCCAGCAGTCAATCGGGACAGGTCTATGGCTACACCTTC.

CDR3 DNA: TGTGCCAGTTCGGACAGACTCAATCAGCCCCAGCATTTT. Amino acid sequence: CASSDRLNQPQHF. This chain uses TRBV19 with TRBJ1-5, with a weak D call TRBD1 (6 bases). Germline CDR1 and CDR2: LNHDA and SQIVND (reference sequence). The CDR3 loop spans 13 amino acids. Trimming left V 8 bases short and J 3 bases short, with 11 bases between.

This chain uses TRBV4-1 with TRBJ2-7; 12 bases line up with TRBD2. Germline values: CDR1 MGHRA, CDR2 YSYEKL. The CDR3 spans 17 residues. J lost 2 bases, V lost 0 bases, and 5 bases had no gene match. Written as DNA, the CDR3 is TGCGCCAGCAGCCAAGACCCGAGACTAGCGGGAGCCTACGAGCAGTACTTC. It translates to CASSQDPRLAGAYEQYF.

The CDR3 DNA is TGTGCCAGCTCACCAAGAGACACGAGCGAAAAACTGTTTTTT. Translating gives CASSPRDTSEKLFF. The chain combines TRBV18 with TRBJ1-4; no firm D call. Germline-derived CDR1 and CDR2 are KGHSH and LQKENI. V was cut by 2 bases and J by 8 bases, with 12 bases left in between. CDR3 size: 14 residues.

DNA of the CDR3: TGTGCCAGCAGTTTAGGAGGGGCTGGGGCCAACGTCCTGACTTTC. Its protein product is CASSLGGAGANVLTF. This chain connects TRBV28 to TRBJ2-6; tentatively, D is TRBD2 (6 bases). The ends were cut back, 2 bases at V and 2 bases at J, with 7 bases in the middle. CDR1 is MDHEN and CDR2 is SYDVKM in the germline V gene. The CDR3 consists of 15 residues.

The CDR3 DNA follows: TGTGCCAGCCGTGGACCTGAAGCTTTCTTT. Residues: CASRGPEAFF. The chain carries TRBV2 and TRBJ1-1, with unresolved D. Per germline, CDR1 SNHLY and CDR2 FYNNEI. CDR3 length: 10 amino acids. Trimming stripped 8 bases from V and 6 bases from J, with 7 bases between. Full variable domain (missing parts from reference TRBV2 and TRBJ1-1): EPEVTQTPSHQVTQMGQEVILRCVPISNHLYFYWYRQILGQKVEFLVSFYNNEISEKSEIFDDQFSVERPDGSNFTLKIRSTKLEDSAMYFCASRGPEAFFGQGTRLTVV.

The V call is TRBV6-1, the J call TRBJ2-7; 9 bases are shared with TRBD2. Germline-derived CDR1 and CDR2 are MNHNS and SASEGT. Trimming cost V 6 bases and J 6 bases; bases outside gene matches: 12. The length of the CDR3 is 15 residues. The CDR3 loop is CASSGWRGGAVEQYF. The CDR3 region has the DNA TGTGCCAGCAGCGGATGGCGGGGGGGGGCCGTCGAGCAGTACTTC.